This T cell receptor (beta chain) emerged from a study of low-dose radiotherapy and immunotherapy resistance in tumors. Study details: Every two weeks, the protocol called for intravenous cyclophosphamide at 200 mg/m2. It was given one day before each radiation and immunotherapy administration.

The CDR3 runs 14 residues. CDR1 SEHNR and CDR2 FQNEAQ come from the germline V gene (reference sequence). V lost 5 bases and J 3 bases, leaving 12 bases between the germline ends. This sample's time point: before trial treatment. It was nivolumab, ipilimumab, aspirin, low-dose cyclophosphamide and low-dose radiotherapy that donors received. This clonotype was seen many times. Primers targeting TRAV and TRBV primed first-strand cDNA, covering alpha and beta chains. A roughly 20-cycle PCR with a constant-region primer and V-primer adapter amplified TCRs. One entry per CDR3 protein, called by TCRdb with MiXCR from the reads. The sample consists of tens of thousands of distinct CDR3 sequences, roughly 31% of them appearing once.

V usage is TRBV7-9 and J usage is TRBJ2-3; D is ambiguous. The specimen comprised PBMCs, sampled before treatment. The sequence derives from a female donor with ovarian cancer. In DNA form, the CDR3 reads TGTGCCAGCAGCGCCTTAAAGGCAACAGATACGCAGTATTTT. Its translation: CASSALKATDTQYF.